What follows are 31 T cell receptor beta chains derived from one specimen sequenced in a study of blood T cell repertoires in COVID-19. Libraries were prepared by immunoSEQ multiplex PCR; TCRdb keeps only in-frame clonotypes and omits some of them. The repertoire holds some 90,000 clones, with nearly 90% as singletons. The material sequenced was peripheral blood. The receptors were sampled from a man aged 45 to 65 with acute or convalescent COVID-19.

The chain joins TRBV18 to TRBJ2-1; 14 bases are shared with TRBD2. The CDR3 totals 15 residues. The germline V gene has CDR1 KGHSH and CDR2 LQKENI. V trimming: 6 bases; J trimming: 6 bases; junction bases outside the gene matches: 4. CDR3 sequence: CASSRTSGGSNEQFF. The CDR3 DNA sequence: TGTGCCAGCTCGCGGACTAGCGGGGGGTCCAATGAGCAGTTCTTC.

V is TRBV10-3 and J is TRBJ1-1; TRBD1 matches at 7 bases. Germline V CDR1 and CDR2: ENHRY, SYGVKD. The CDR3 is 11 amino acids. The junction had 3 bases not matched to a gene; V was cut back by 6 bases and J by 8 bases. The CDR3 sequence: CAISEDREAFF. DNA for the CDR3: TGTGCCATCAGCGAGGACAGGGAAGCTTTCTTT.

The rearrangement uses TRBV5-1 and TRBJ2-4; the D gene is possibly TRBD1 (6 bases). This CDR3 has 17 amino acids. Trimming pared 1 base from V and 0 bases from J, leaving 14 bases between. Germline CDR1 and CDR2: SGHRS and YFSETQ. The CDR3 reads CASSLRQDELAKNIQYF. For the CDR3, the DNA is TGCGCCAGCAGCTTGAGACAGGACGAACTAGCCAAAAACATTCAGTACTTC. The complete variable domain, with remaining parts taken from reference TRBV5-1 and TRBJ2-4, reads KAGVTQTPRYLIKTRGQQVTLSCSPISGHRSVSWYQQTPGQGLQFLFEYFSETQRNKGNFPGRFSGRQFSNSRSEMNVSTLELGDSALYLCASSLRQDELAKNIQYFGAGTRLSVL.

The rearrangement joins TRBV6-5 to TRBJ1-1; 7 nucleotides agree with TRBD1. CDR3 size: 13 residues. V lost 6 bases to trimming and J lost 7 bases; unmatched junction nucleotides: 8. CDR1 is MNHEY and CDR2 is SVGAGI in the germline V gene. CDR3 nucleotides: TGTGCCAGCAGATCCCCCGACAGGGTTGAAGCTTTCTTT. Protein: CASRSPDRVEAFF.

CDR3 in DNA: TGTGCCAGCAGATCTGGGGGGGTCACCGGGGAGCTGTTTTTT. Its protein product is CASRSGGVTGELFF. The chain couples TRBV6-5 to TRBJ2-2, with TRBD2 matching 7 bases. CDR3 length: 14 residues. In germline, CDR1 is MNHEY, CDR2 SVGAGI. Trimming at V came to 6 bases and at J to 4 bases, leaving 5 bases not matched to a gene.

The V and J genes are TRBV9 and TRBJ1-2, with D uncertain. The CDR3 has 14 amino acids. The germline V gene has CDR1 SGDLS and CDR2 YYNGEE. Trimming left V 1 base short and J 1 base short, with 8 bases between. CDR3 sequence (DNA): TGTGCCAGCAGCGTATCGGAGGGTAACTATGGCTACACCTTC. Translated, it gives CASSVSEGNYGYTF.

This clone was counted a single time. The chain links TRBV12-2 to TRBJ1-1. TRBV12-2 is a pseudogene locus. The CDR3 consists of 17 residues. The CDR3 DNA sequence: TGTGCAAGTCGCTTAGGGTTAGGTCCGACCCGGGGGGCTGAAGCTTTCTTT. Translation gives CASRLGLGPTRGAEAFF.

The V call is TRBV6-5, the J call TRBJ1-5, with D perhaps TRBD1 (5 bases). This CDR3 has 15 amino acids. Germline V gene data show CDR1 as MNHEY and CDR2 as SVGAGI. Trimming removed 8 bases at V and 7 bases at J, with 21 bases between. The CDR3 sequence is CASSKGGTVHQPQHF. The CDR3 bases are TGTGCCAGCTCGAAAGGCGGGACCGTGCACCAGCCCCAGCATTTT.

This chain uses TRBV7-2 with TRBJ2-2, with 10 bases lining up with TRBD2. With 3 bases clipped from V and 6 bases from J, the junction kept 4 bases outside the gene matches. This CDR3 is 15 amino acids long. Germline lookup yields CDR1 SGHTA and CDR2 FQGNSA. The CDR3 DNA is TGTGCCAGCAGCTTCCAGCGGGGGGGCTCCGGGGAGCTGTTTTTT. Protein product: CASSFQRGGSGELFF.

The chain employs TRBV20-1 and TRBJ1-5, with no clear D. V was clipped by 5 bases and J by 9 bases, with 5 bases between them. Germline CDR1 reads DFQATT; CDR2 reads SNEGSKA (reference sequence). The CDR3 runs 9 residues. CDR3 nucleotide sequence: TGCAGTGCTGGCTCGCCCCAGCATTTT. This sequence encodes CSAGSPQHF.

The chain joins TRBV30 to TRBJ2-2, with 11 bases lining up with TRBD1. The V gene's germline CDR1 is GTSNPN and CDR2 SVGIG (reference sequence). The CDR3 is 17 residues long. The ends lost 1 base at V and 4 bases at J; junction bases unmatched: 8. CDR3 amino acids: CAWSASGTGGITGELFF. The CDR3 bases are TGTGCCTGGAGTGCCTCCGGGACAGGGGGTATCACCGGGGAGCTGTTTTTT.

The rearrangement links TRBV2 to TRBJ2-3; D might be TRBD2 (5 bases). Between the trimmed V and J ends, which lost 4 bases and 2 bases, there was a span of 13 bases. Germline loops: CDR1 SNHLY, CDR2 FYNNEI. This CDR3 has 15 residues. Here the CDR3 reads CASSGARANTDTQYF. The CDR3 region has the DNA TGTGCCAGCAGTGGCGCGCGGGCAAACACAGATACGCAGTATTTT. Filled out from reference TRBV2 and TRBJ2-3, the complete variable domain reads EPEVTQTPSHQVTQMGQEVILRCVPISNHLYFYWYRQILGQKVEFLVSFYNNEISEKSEIFDDQFSVERPDGSNFTLKIRSTKLEDSAMYFCASSGARANTDTQYFGPGTRLTVL.

This chain uses TRBV7-2 with TRBJ1-4, with 7 bases identical to TRBD1. Germline CDR1 and CDR2: SGHTA and FQGNSA. Unmatched junction bases numbered 4, after V lost 4 bases and J lost 8 bases. This CDR3 contains 13 residues. CDR3 DNA: TGTGCCAGCAGCTCCTACAGGGGCGAAAAACTGTTTTTT. Its translation: CASSSYRGEKLFF.

V gene TRBV18 combines with J gene TRBJ1-5; tentatively, D is TRBD1 (5 bases). CDR1 and CDR2 from the germline V gene are KGHSH and LQKENI. V was shortened by 6 bases and J by 1 base, with 10 bases between the two germline ends. This CDR3 has 14 residues. CDR3 sequence reads: CASSGGGSNQPQHF. CDR3 nucleotide sequence: TGTGCCAGCTCGGGGGGAGGGAGCAATCAGCCCCAGCATTTT.

This clone has just one count. This rearrangement joins TRBV14 to TRBJ1-1, with D possibly matching TRBD1 (5 bases). The CDR3 extends over 13 amino acids. Trimming stripped 4 bases from V and 3 bases from J, with 9 bases between. The germline gives CDR1 SGHDN, CDR2 FVKESK. The CDR3, as DNA: TGTGCCAGCAGCCGGGGCCGAGACACTGAAGCTTTCTTT. It encodes CASSRGRDTEAFF. Full variable domain (remainder filled in from reference TRBV14 and TRBJ1-1): EAGVTQFPSHSVIEKGQTVTLRCDPISGHDNLYWYRRVMGKEIKFLLHFVKESKQDESGMPNNRFLAERTGGTYSTLKVQPAELEDSGVYFCASSRGRDTEAFFGQGTRLTVV.

The rearrangement joins TRBV9 to TRBJ2-6; D unresolved. In germline, CDR1 is SGDLS, CDR2 YYNGEE. The V and J ends lost 1 base and 0 bases respectively, with 14 bases between them. This CDR3 contains 18 residues. CDR3 in DNA: TGTGCCAGCAGCGTATTGCCCTTTGCGGCCTCTGGGGCCAACGTCCTGACTTTC. Protein product: CASSVLPFAASGANVLTF.

The gene calls are TRBV11-2 and TRBJ1-5; the match to TRBD1 covers 10 bases. Germline CDR1 SGHAT, CDR2 FQNNGV. This CDR3 has 15 residues. After removal of 5 bases from V and 6 bases from J, the junction contained 7 bases not matched to a gene. The CDR3 loop is CASSETGGEGQPQHF. DNA of the CDR3: TGTGCCAGCAGCGAGACAGGGGGCGAAGGTCAGCCCCAGCATTTT.

The gene calls are TRBV19 and TRBJ2-3, with TRBD1 as a possible D gene (5 bases). Deletions cut 3 bases from V and 1 base from J, with 14 bases between. Per germline, CDR1 LNHDA and CDR2 SQIVND (reference sequence). This CDR3 comprises 16 residues. CDR3 in amino acids: CASSILDRPGTDTQYF. CDR3 in DNA: TGTGCCAGTAGTATCCTAGACAGACCCGGCACAGATACGCAGTATTTT.

The rearrangement uses TRBV15 and TRBJ2-7; TRBD1 is a possible D gene (5 bases). V was shortened by 8 bases and J by 1 base, with 12 bases between the two germline ends. This CDR3 spans 13 amino acids. From germline, CDR1 is LNHNV and CDR2 YYDKDF (reference sequence). The CDR3 DNA reads TGTGCCACCGCGCTCCCAGGGTCCTACGAGCAGTACTTC. Encoded protein: CATALPGSYEQYF.

This clone was seen just once. The chain carries TRBV13 and TRBJ1-3; 7 positions match TRBD1. The CDR3 has 14 residues. The V and J ends lost 4 bases and 1 base, in that order; junction bases with no gene match: 1. Germline values: CDR1 PRHDT, CDR2 FYEKMQ (reference sequence). The CDR3 reads CASSSTGSGNTIYF. In DNA, the CDR3 is TGTGCCAGCAGCTCGACAGGGTCTGGAAACACCATATATTTT.

The chain combines TRBV28 with TRBJ2-1; 8 positions agree with TRBD1. The length of the CDR3 is 14 residues. The V segment lost 5 bases and the J segment 9 bases; nucleotides outside the gene matches: 9. Germline V gene data show CDR1 as MDHEN and CDR2 as SYDVKM. Written as DNA, the CDR3 is TGTGCCAGCAGTCCCCCGGCAGGGGGCTTTGAGCAGTTCTTC. It specifies CASSPPAGGFEQFF.

The chain combines TRBV5-4 with TRBJ1-2, with TRBD1 matching 7 bases. The CDR3 sequence is 15 residues long. V lost 0 bases to trimming and J lost 3 bases; unmatched junction nucleotides: 5. Germline V gene lookup returns CDR1 SGHNT and CDR2 YYREEE (reference sequence). The CDR3 sequence is CASSLDRGWDYGYTF. The CDR3 bases are TGTGCCAGCAGCTTGGACAGGGGATGGGACTATGGCTACACCTTC.

The CDR3 loop is CASSWTEGYGYTF. The CDR3 nucleotides read TGTGCCAGCAGCTGGACAGAGGGCTATGGCTACACCTTC. The V call is TRBV11-2, the J call TRBJ1-2; the D gene is possibly TRBD1 (6 bases). CDR3 size: 13 residues. V gave up 4 bases and J gave up 4 bases, with 10 bases separating them. Germline CDR1 SGHAT, CDR2 FQNNGV.

The chain recombines TRBV3-1 (or the pseudogene TRBV3-2) with TRBJ2-3, with TRBD2 matching 11 bases. V was pared by 1 base and J by 5 bases, with 5 bases of the junction left unmatched. CDR3 length equals 16 residues. Germline assignment: CDR1 LGHDT and CDR2 YNNKEL (reference sequence). The CDR3 DNA sequence: TGTGCCAGCAGCCAAGGACTAGCGGGGAGGGGAGATACGCAGTATTTT. The encoded protein is CASSQGLAGRGDTQYF.

This chain uses TRBV5-1 with TRBJ1-5; 10 bases align to TRBD1. The trim removed 5 bases at V and 2 bases at J, leaving 10 bases unmatched. Germline V lookup: CDR1 SGHRS, CDR2 YFSETQ. The CDR3 runs to 17 residues. The CDR3 bases are TGCGCCAGCAGTCTTGGGACAGGGGATTCGGGCAATCAGCCCCAGCATTTT. Encoded protein: CASSLGTGDSGNQPQHF.

The chain employs TRBV25-1 and TRBJ1-5; TRBD1 agrees at 7 bases. From germline, CDR1 is MGHDK and CDR2 SYGVNS. The trim removed 6 bases at V and 5 bases at J, leaving 4 bases unmatched. This CDR3 region has 13 residues. The CDR3 sequence: CASRQGTHQPQHF. DNA of the CDR3: TGTGCCAGCAGACAGGGGACCCATCAGCCCCAGCATTTT. The full variable domain, completed using reference TRBV25-1 and TRBJ1-5, is EADIYQTPRYLVIGTGKKITLECSQTMGHDKMYWYQQDPGMELHLIHYSYGVNSTEKGDLSSESTVSRIRTEHFPLTLESARPSHTSQYLCASRQGTHQPQHFGDGTRLSIL.

The chain combines TRBV5-1 with TRBJ1-3; D is uncertain. The germline CDR1 and CDR2 sequences are SGHRS and YFSETQ. The germline V and J ends were trimmed by 0 bases and 2 bases, with 9 bases remaining between them. CDR3 length: 15 amino acids. The chain's CDR3 is CASSLGGETGNTIYF. The DNA for the CDR3 is TGCGCCAGCAGCTTGGGGGGAGAGACTGGAAACACCATATATTTT.

The J gene is TRBJ2-1, the V gene TRBV5-4; 7 positions match TRBD2. The CDR3 consists of 16 residues. Trimming cost V 3 bases and J 2 bases; bases outside gene matches: 8. Germline V CDR1 and CDR2: SGHNT, YYREEE (reference sequence). The CDR3 DNA sequence: TGTGCCAGCAGCTGGGACGGGGGGACCCCCTACAATGAGCAGTTCTTC. Protein sequence: CASSWDGGTPYNEQFF.

Only a few counts were recorded for this clone. The V gene is TRBV5-1, the J gene TRBJ2-7, with D perhaps matching TRBD1 (5 bases). The CDR3 contains 13 residues. V was clipped by 5 bases and J by 2 bases, with 11 bases between them. CDR1 is SGHRS and CDR2 is YFSETQ in the germline V gene. For the CDR3, the DNA is TGCGCCAGCAGTCGCGACAGTACCTACGAGCAGTACTTC. Translation: CASSRDSTYEQYF.

The chain uses TRBV9 and TRBJ1-6; TRBD1 agrees at 9 bases. The CDR3 contains 16 residues. Germline V gene data show CDR1 as SGDLS and CDR2 as YYNGEE. The junction had 3 bases not matched to a gene; V was cut back by 0 bases and J by 5 bases. The CDR3 spells CASSVAQGANNSPLHF. The CDR3 nucleotides read TGTGCCAGCAGCGTAGCACAGGGGGCTAATAATTCACCCCTCCACTTT.

V gene TRBV3-1 (or the pseudogene TRBV3-2) combines with J gene TRBJ1-1; no reliable D call. CDR3 length: 15 residues. In germline, CDR1 is LGHDT, CDR2 YNNKEL (reference sequence). V lost 1 base to trimming and J lost 3 bases, with 12 bases between them. CDR3 residues: CASSQGTSEYTEAFF. DNA for the CDR3: TGTGCCAGCAGCCAAGGCACTAGTGAGTACACTGAAGCTTTCTTT.